This entry features one TCR beta chain sequence. Antigen specificity is unknown. The V end was cut by 7 bases, the J end by 0 bases, with 10 bases between. The germline V gene encodes CDR1 SNHLY and CDR2 FYNNEI. The CDR3 covers 15 residues. These data are taken from a study of CD8 T cell repertoires and HIV-1 epitope variants. Across the whole study: Each of Twenty-five Gag and Nef epitope peptides stimulated a separate culture.

Using immunoSEQ multiplex PCR, the repertoire was profiled, and TCRdb retains in-frame clones only, with some absent. The table records under 5,500 clones, around two thirds of them present only once. Whole-study findings and limits: Of about 10 antigen-specific beta clonotypes, five to seven appeared to cross-react with escape variants.

This receptor was obtained from a male donor with HIV. The sample consisted of cultured CD8+ T cells derived from PBMCs. The V call is TRBV2, the J call TRBJ2-6; D ambiguous. The CDR3 bases are TGTGCCAGCACCCCCTTCGACTCTGGGGCCAACGTCCTGACTTTC. Protein: CASTPFDSGANVLTF.